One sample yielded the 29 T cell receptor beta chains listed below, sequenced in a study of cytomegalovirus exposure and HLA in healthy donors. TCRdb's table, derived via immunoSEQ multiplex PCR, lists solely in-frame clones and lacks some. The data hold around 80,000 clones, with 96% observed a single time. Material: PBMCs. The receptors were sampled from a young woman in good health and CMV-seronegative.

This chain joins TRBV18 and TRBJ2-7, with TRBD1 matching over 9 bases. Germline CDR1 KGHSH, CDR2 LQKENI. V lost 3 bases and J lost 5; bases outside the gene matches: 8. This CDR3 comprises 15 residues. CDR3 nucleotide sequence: TGTGCCAGCTCACCTGGACAGGGGAGTTTGAACGAGCAGTACTTC. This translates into CASSPGQGSLNEQYF.

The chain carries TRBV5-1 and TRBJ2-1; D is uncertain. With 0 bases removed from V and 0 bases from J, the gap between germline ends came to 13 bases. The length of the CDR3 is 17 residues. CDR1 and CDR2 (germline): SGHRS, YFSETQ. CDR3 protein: CASSLAFVASSYNEQFF. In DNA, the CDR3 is TGCGCCAGCAGCTTGGCTTTCGTGGCAAGCTCCTACAATGAGCAGTTCTTC.

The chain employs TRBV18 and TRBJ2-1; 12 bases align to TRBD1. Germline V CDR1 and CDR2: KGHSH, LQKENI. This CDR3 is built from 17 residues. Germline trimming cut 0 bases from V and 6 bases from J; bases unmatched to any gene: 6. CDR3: CASSPPPGTGGSNEQFF. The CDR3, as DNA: TGTGCCAGCTCACCACCTCCCGGGACAGGGGGCTCCAATGAGCAGTTCTTC.

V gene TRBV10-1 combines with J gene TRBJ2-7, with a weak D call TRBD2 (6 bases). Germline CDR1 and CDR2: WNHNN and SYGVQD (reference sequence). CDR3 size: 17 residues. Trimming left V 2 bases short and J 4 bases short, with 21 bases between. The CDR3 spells CASSESRKGGPGYEQYF. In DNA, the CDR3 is TGCGCCAGCAGTGAGAGCCGTAAGGGAGGCCCGGGGTACGAGCAGTACTTC.

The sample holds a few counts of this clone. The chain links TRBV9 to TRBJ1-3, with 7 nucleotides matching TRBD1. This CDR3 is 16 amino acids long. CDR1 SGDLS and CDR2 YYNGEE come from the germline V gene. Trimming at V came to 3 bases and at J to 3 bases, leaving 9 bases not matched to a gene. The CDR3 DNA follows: TGTGCCAGCAGCGAGGGGACGACAGGGTATGGAAACACCATATATTTT. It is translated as CASSEGTTGYGNTIYF.

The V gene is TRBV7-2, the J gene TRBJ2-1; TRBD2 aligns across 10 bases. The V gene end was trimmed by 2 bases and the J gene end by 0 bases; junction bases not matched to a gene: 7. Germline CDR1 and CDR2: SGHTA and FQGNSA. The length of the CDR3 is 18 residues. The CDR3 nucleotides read TGTGCCAGCAGCTTACTAGCGGGAGAATGGGCCTCCTACAATGAGCAGTTCTTC. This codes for CASSLLAGEWASYNEQFF.

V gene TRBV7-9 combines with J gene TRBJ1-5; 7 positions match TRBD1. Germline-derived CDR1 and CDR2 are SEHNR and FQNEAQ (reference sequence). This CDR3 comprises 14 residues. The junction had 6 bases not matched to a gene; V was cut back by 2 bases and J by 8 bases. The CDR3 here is CASSLKGAGEPQHF. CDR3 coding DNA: TGTGCCAGCAGCTTAAAGGGGGCCGGGGAGCCCCAGCATTTT.

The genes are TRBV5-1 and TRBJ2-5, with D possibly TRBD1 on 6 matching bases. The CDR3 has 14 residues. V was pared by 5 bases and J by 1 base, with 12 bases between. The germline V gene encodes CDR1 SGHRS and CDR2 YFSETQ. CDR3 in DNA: TGCGCCAGCAGATCAGAGACAGGCCAAGAGACCCAGTACTTC. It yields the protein CASRSETGQETQYF.

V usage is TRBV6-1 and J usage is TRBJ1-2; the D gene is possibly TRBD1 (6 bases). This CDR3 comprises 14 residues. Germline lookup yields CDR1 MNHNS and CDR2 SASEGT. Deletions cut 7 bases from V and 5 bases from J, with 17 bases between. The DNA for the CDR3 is TGTGCCAGCACCCTCACAGGGATATGGTATGGCTACACCTTC. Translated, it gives CASTLTGIWYGYTF.

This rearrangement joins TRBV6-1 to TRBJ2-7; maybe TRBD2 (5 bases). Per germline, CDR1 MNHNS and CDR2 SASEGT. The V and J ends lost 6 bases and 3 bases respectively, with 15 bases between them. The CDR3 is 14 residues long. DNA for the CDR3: TGTGCCAGCAGGGAGGCGAGAACGTACTACGAGCAGTACTTC. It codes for CASREARTYYEQYF.

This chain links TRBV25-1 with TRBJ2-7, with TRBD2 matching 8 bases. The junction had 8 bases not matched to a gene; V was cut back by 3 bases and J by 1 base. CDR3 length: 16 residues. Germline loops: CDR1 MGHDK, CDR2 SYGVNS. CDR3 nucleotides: TGTGCCAGCAGTGACTCTCACGGGACTAGTTCCTACGAGCAGTACTTC. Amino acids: CASSDSHGTSSYEQYF.

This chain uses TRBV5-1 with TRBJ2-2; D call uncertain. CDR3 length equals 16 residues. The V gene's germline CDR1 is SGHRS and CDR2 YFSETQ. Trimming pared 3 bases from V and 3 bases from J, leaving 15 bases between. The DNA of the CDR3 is TGCGCCAGCAGCTGGCCCCCGGCAGGATACACCGGGGAGCTGTTTTTT. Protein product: CASSWPPAGYTGELFF.

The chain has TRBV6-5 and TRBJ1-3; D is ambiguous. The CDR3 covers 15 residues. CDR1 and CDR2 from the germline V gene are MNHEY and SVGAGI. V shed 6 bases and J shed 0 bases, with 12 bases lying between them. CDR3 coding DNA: TGTGCCAGCAGGCCCCAGCGTAGCTCTGGAAACACCATATATTTT. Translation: CASRPQRSSGNTIYF.

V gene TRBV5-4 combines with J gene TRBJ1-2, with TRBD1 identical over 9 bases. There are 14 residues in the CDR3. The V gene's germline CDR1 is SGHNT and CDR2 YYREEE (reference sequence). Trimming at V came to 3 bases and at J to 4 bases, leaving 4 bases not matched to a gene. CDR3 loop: CASSSGTGPYGYTF. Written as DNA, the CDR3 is TGTGCCAGCAGCTCCGGGACAGGGCCCTATGGCTACACCTTC.

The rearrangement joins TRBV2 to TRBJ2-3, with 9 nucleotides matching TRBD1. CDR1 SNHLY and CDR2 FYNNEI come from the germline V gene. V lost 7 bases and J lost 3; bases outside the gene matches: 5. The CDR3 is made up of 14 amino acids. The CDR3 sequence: CASTPGQGTDTQYF. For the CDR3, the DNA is TGTGCCAGCACCCCAGGACAGGGGACAGATACGCAGTATTTT. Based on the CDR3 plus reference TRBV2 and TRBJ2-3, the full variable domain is EPEVTQTPSHQVTQMGQEVILRCVPISNHLYFYWYRQILGQKVEFLVSFYNNEISEKSEIFDDQFSVERPDGSNFTLKIRSTKLEDSAMYFCASTPGQGTDTQYFGPGTRLTVL.

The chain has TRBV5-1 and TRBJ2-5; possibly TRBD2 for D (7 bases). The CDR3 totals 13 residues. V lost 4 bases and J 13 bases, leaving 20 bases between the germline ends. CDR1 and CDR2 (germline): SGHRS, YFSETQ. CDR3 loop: CASSRGADHNPYF. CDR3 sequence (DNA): TGCGCCAGCAGCCGGGGGGCAGATCATAATCCGTACTTC. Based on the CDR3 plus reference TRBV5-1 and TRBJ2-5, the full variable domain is KAGVTQTPRYLIKTRGQQVTLSCSPISGHRSVSWYQQTPGQGLQFLFEYFSETQRNKGNFPGRFSGRQFSNSRSEMNVSTLELGDSALYLCASSRGADHNPYFGPGTRLLVL.

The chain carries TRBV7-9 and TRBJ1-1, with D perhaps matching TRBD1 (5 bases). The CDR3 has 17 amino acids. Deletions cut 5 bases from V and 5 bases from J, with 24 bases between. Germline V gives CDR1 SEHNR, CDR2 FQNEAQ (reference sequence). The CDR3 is CASSQGGDSIPPTEAFF. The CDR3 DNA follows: TGTGCCAGCAGCCAGGGAGGGGACTCCATCCCGCCTACTGAAGCTTTCTTT. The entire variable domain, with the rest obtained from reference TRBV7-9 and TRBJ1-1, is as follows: DTGVSQNPRHKITKRGQNVTFRCDPISEHNRLYWYRQTLGQGPEFLTYFQNEAQLEKSRLLSDRFSAERPKGSFSTLEIQRTEQGDSAMYLCASSQGGDSIPPTEAFFGQGTRLTVV.

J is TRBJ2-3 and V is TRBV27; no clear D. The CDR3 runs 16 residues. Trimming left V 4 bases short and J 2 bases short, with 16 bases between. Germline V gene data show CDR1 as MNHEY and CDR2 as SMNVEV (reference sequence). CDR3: CASSSRAQLSTDTQYF. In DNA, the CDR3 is TGTGCCAGCAGTTCCCGTGCACAGCTATCCACAGATACGCAGTATTTT.

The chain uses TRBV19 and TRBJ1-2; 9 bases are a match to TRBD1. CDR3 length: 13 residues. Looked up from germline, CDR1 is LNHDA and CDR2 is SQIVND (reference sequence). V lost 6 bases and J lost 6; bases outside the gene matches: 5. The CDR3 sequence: CASRRDRDHGYTF. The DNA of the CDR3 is TGTGCCAGTAGGAGGGACAGGGATCATGGCTACACCTTC.

This CDR3 reads CASSSPGLATGELFF. As DNA, the CDR3 is TGTGCCAGCAGTTCACCGGGACTGGCGACCGGGGAGCTGTTTTTT. This chain links TRBV5-6 with TRBJ2-2; D is possibly TRBD2 (6 bases). Per germline, CDR1 SGHDT and CDR2 YYEEEE. V lost 5 bases and J 5 bases, leaving 16 bases between the germline ends. The CDR3 runs to 15 residues.

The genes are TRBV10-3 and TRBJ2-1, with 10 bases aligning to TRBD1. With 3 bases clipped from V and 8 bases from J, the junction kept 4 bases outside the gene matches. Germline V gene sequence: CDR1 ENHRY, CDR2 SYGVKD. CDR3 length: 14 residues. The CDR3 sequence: CAISERQGADEQFF. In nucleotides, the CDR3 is TGTGCCATCAGTGAACGACAGGGGGCGGATGAGCAGTTCTTC.

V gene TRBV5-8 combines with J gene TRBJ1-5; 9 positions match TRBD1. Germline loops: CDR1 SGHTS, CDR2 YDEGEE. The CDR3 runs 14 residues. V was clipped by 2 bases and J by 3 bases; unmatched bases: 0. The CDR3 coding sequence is TGTGCCAGCAGCTTACAGGGGGCCAATCAGCCCCAGCATTTT. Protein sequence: CASSLQGANQPQHF.

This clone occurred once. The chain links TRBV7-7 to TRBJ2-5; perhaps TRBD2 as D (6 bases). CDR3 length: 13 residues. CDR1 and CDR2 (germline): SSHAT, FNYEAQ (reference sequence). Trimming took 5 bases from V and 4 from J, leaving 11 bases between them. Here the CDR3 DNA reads TGTGCCAGCAGCAAGGACTACTCAGAGACCCAGTACTTC. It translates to CASSKDYSETQYF.

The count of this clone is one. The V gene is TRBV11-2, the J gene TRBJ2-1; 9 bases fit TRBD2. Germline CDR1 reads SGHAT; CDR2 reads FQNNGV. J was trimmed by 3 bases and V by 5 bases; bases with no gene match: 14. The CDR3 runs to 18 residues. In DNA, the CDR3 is TGTGCCAGCAGCCCTAGGGGGCGTGGCGGGAGGGACTACAATGAGCAGTTCTTC. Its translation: CASSPRGRGGRDYNEQFF.

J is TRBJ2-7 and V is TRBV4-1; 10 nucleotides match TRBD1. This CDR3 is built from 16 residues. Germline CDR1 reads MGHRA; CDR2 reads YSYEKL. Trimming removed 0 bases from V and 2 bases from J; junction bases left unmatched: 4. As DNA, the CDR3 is TGCGCCAGCAGCCAAGATGGGACAGGGGAGACCTACGAGCAGTACTTC. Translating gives CASSQDGTGETYEQYF.

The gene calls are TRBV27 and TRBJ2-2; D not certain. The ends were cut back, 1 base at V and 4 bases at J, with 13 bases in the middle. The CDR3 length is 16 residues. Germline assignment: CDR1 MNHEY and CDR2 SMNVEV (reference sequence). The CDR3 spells CASSLLHRKGTGELFF. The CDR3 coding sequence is TGTGCCAGCAGTTTATTGCACAGAAAAGGCACCGGGGAGCTGTTTTTT.

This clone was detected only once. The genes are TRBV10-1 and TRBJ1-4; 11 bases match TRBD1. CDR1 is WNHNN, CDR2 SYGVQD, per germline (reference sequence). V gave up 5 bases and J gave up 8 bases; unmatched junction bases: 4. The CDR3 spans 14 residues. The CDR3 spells CASSPGQGGEKLFF. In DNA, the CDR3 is TGCGCCAGCAGTCCGGGACAGGGGGGAGAAAAACTGTTTTTT.

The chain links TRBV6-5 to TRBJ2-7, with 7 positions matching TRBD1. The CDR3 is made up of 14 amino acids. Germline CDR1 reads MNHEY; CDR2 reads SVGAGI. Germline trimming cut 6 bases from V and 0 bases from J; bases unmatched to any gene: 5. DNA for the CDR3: TGTGCCAGCAGGGGACAGTGGAACTCCTACGAGCAGTACTTC. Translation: CASRGQWNSYEQYF.

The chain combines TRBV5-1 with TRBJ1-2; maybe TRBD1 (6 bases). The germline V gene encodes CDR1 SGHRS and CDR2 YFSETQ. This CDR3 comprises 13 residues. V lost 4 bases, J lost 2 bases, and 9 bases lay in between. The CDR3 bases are TGCGCCAGCAGCGAACAGGGAAACTATGGCTACACCTTC. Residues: CASSEQGNYGYTF. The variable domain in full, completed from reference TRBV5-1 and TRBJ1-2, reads KAGVTQTPRYLIKTRGQQVTLSCSPISGHRSVSWYQQTPGQGLQFLFEYFSETQRNKGNFPGRFSGRQFSNSRSEMNVSTLELGDSALYLCASSEQGNYGYTFGSGTRLTVV.